Presented here are 5 T cell receptor beta chains from one specimen sequenced in a study of PD-L1 blockade in urothelial cancer. Only in-frame clones appear in the TCRdb table, and some are missing; sequencing was by immunoSEQ multiplex PCR. The sample includes tens of thousands of clones, around 85% of them seen just once. Time point denoted: peripheral blood 6 weeks after treatment start. The sample in question was PBMCs, obtained around atezolizumab (anti-PD-L1) treatment. These receptors all come from a man aged 45-60 years with urothelial cancer.

This clone appeared once. The chain employs TRBV21-1 and TRBJ1-2; TRBD1 reflects the table's D call only, with no check against the DNA. TRBV21-1 is reported as a pseudogene. The CDR3 covers 16 residues. The CDR3 DNA sequence: TGTGCCAGCAGCAAAGGCCCGGACAGGGGGTACTATGGCTACACCTTC. This encodes CASSKGPDRGYYGYTF.

This clone was recorded only once. The chain carries TRBV7-3 and TRBJ2-3, with TRBD1 matching 7 bases. The germline gives CDR1 SGHTA, CDR2 FQGTGA. This CDR3 comprises 15 residues. The V segment lost 5 bases and the J segment 2 bases; nucleotides outside the gene matches: 7. As DNA, the CDR3 is TGTGCCAGCAGCCTCCGACAGGGCGACACAGATACGCAGTATTTT. The encoded protein is CASSLRQGDTDTQYF.

The chain couples TRBV7-9 to TRBJ2-7; 11 bases are a match to TRBD2. From germline, CDR1 is SEHNR and CDR2 FQNEAQ (reference sequence). CDR3 size: 15 residues. V was clipped by 4 bases and J by 7 bases; unmatched bases: 9. The CDR3 reads CASSSPVLAGVEQYF. For the CDR3, the DNA is TGTGCCAGCAGCTCCCCGGTACTAGCGGGGGTTGAGCAGTACTTC.

As to this clone: The limits of the CDR3 on the DNA are not certain, so only TCRdb's listed CDR3 is given. J is TRBJ2-1 and V is TRBV28; the DNA was not compared with TRBD1, the D call given in the table. The CDR3 comprises 15 residues, both ends counted. CDR1 and CDR2 (germline): MDHEN, SYDVKM. The CDR3: CASSFLAGGPYEQFF.

The gene calls are TRBV5-5 and TRBJ1-2, with D perhaps TRBD1 (6 bases). The CDR3 has 13 residues. Trimming took off 4 bases at V and 8 bases at J, with 15 bases between the two ends. Germline-derived CDR1 and CDR2 are SGHKS and YYEKEE (reference sequence). CDR3 sequence reads: CASSLTGWDGYTF. CDR3 in DNA: TGTGCCAGCAGCCTTACAGGGTGGGACGGCTACACCTTC.